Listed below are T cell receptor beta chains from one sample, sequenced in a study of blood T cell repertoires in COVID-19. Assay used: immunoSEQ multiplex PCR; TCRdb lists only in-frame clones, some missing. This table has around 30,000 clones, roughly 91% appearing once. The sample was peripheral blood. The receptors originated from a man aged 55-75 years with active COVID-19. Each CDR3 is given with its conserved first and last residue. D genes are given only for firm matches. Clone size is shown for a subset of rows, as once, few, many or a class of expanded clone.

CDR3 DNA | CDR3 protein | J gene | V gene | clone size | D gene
TGTGCCAGCAGCCCCCGGACAGGGAGAACTAGCGAGCAGTACTTC | CASSPRTGRTSEQYF | TRBJ2-7 | TRBV21-1 | NA | NA
TGTGCCAGCAGCGAATCATTAGGGGGGGCAAGAGGACATATTGAGCAGTTCTTC | CASSESLGGARGHIEQFF | TRBJ2-1 | TRBV9 | NA | NA
TGCGCCAGCAGCTTGGCCCTCGCGGGAGGGGGAGATACGCAGTATTTT | CASSLALAGGGDTQYF | TRBJ2-3 | TRBV5-1 | NA | TRBD2
TGTGCCAGCAGCCCGGGACTAGCTAGGGGCGGAAACATTCAGTACTTC | CASSPGLARGGNIQYF | TRBJ2-4 | TRBV4-2 | NA | TRBD2
TGTGCCAGCAGGCCCCAAACAGGTATCGGCACAGATACGCAGTATTTT | CASRPQTGIGTDTQYF | TRBJ2-3 | TRBV7-2 | NA | NA
TGTGCCAGCTCACTAGGACAGGGGTTTTCACCCCTCCACTTT | CASSLGQGFSPLHF | TRBJ1-6 | TRBV18 | few | TRBD1
TGTGCCAGCAACTACGGACAGGATGAAGCTTTCTTT | CASNYGQDEAFF | TRBJ1-1 | TRBV3-1/TRBV3-2 | NA | TRBD1
TGCGCCAGCAGCTTCGGACAGGGGGCGGCGGAGACCCAGTACTTC | CASSFGQGAAETQYF | TRBJ2-5 | TRBV5-1 | few | TRBD1
TGTGCCAGCAGCTCAACAGGGGTTAGGGCAGATACGCAGTATTTT | CASSSTGVRADTQYF | TRBJ2-3 | TRBV6-5 | NA | TRBD1
TGTGCCAGTAGTATAGAGGGCCGGAGGACTTATGGCTACACCTTC | CASSIEGRRTYGYTF | TRBJ1-2 | TRBV19 | NA | NA
TGTGCCAGCAGCAATACCGACACTAGCAATCAGCCCCAGCATTTT | CASSNTDTSNQPQHF | TRBJ1-5 | TRBV21-1 | NA | NA
TGCGCCAGCAGATCTAGTACTAACAAAGAGACCCAGTACTTC | CASRSSTNKETQYF | TRBJ2-5 | TRBV5-1 | NA | NA
TGTGCCAGCAGTCCCGGGACTAGCGGGTCCTACGAGCAGTACTTC | CASSPGTSGSYEQYF | TRBJ2-7 | TRBV27 | NA | TRBD2
TGTGCCACCCTAGGGACAGGGAATTACTATGGCTACACCTTC | CATLGTGNYYGYTF | TRBJ1-2 | TRBV6-5 | NA | TRBD1
TGCGCCAGCAGCCAAGACCAGACATCTTCGACTGAAGCTTTCTTT | CASSQDQTSSTEAFF | TRBJ1-1 | TRBV4-3 | NA | NA
TGTGCCAGCAGCAGCGGGGCACTCACTGAAGCTTTCTTT | CASSSGALTEAFF | TRBJ1-1 | TRBV7-9 | NA | NA
TGTGCCAGCAGTTACTCGATTATCAGGGGCGGCTATGGCTACACCTTC | CASSYSIIRGGYGYTF | TRBJ1-2 | TRBV6-5 | NA | NA
TGTGCCAGCAGTCGAGCCGGGACTAGCATGAATGAGCAGTTCTTC | CASSRAGTSMNEQFF | TRBJ2-1 | TRBV6-5 | NA | TRBD2
TGTGCCAGCAGCGATAACGGACAGGGCTCTGGCGAGCAGTACTTC | CASSDNGQGSGEQYF | TRBJ2-7 | TRBV13 | NA | TRBD1
TGTGCCAGCAGTGCGACAGGGGTGGCTAACTATGGCTACACCTTC | CASSATGVANYGYTF | TRBJ1-2 | TRBV6-2/TRBV6-3 | NA | TRBD1
TGTGCCAGCAGCCAGGGAGGCCGGAATGAGCAGTTCTTC | CASSQGGRNEQFF | TRBJ2-1 | TRBV3-1/TRBV3-2 | NA | NA
TGTGCCAGCAGCTTAGGGCGTACAGGGTTTACCGGGGCCAACGTCCTGACTTTC | CASSLGRTGFTGANVLTF | TRBJ2-6 | TRBV7-3 | NA | NA
TGTGCCAGCATCCTATCGGGGGAGCAGTTCTTC | CASILSGEQFF | TRBJ2-1 | TRBV27 | NA | NA
TGCGCCAGCAGTCAATCGCGGCCCGACTATGGCTACACCTTC | CASSQSRPDYGYTF | TRBJ1-2 | TRBV23-1 | NA | NA
TGTGCCACCCTGCGGGGCCGGGGCGGGGAGCTGTTTTTT | CATLRGRGGELFF | TRBJ2-2 | TRBV6-5 | NA | NA
TGTGCCACCACACGCGGCAGCACCAATCAGCCCCAGCATTTT | CATTRGSTNQPQHF | TRBJ1-5 | TRBV24-1 | few | NA
TGCGCCAGCAGCCAAGAAGGGGATTCACCCCTCCACTTT | CASSQEGDSPLHF | TRBJ1-6 | TRBV4-1 | NA | NA
TGTGCCAGCAGTTACTCGGGACAGAACTATGGCTACACCTTC | CASSYSGQNYGYTF | TRBJ1-2 | TRBV6-5 | NA | TRBD1
TGCGCCAGCAGCCAAGGAGTAGCGACAGGGGACGAAAAACTGTTTTTT | CASSQGVATGDEKLFF | TRBJ1-4 | TRBV4-3 | NA | TRBD1